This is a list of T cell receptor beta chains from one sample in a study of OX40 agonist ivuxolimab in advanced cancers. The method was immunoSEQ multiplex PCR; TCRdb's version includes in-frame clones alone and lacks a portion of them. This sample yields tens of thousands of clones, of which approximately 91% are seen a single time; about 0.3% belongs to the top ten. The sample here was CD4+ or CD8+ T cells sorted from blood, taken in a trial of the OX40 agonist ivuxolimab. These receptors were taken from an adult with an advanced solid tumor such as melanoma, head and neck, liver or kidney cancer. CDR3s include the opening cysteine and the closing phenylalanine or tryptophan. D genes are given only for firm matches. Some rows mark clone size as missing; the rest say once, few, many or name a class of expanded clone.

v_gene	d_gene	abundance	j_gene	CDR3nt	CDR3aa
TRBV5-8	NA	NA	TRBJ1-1	TGTGCCAGCAGCCCTAACACTGAAGCTTTCTTT	CASSPNTEAFF
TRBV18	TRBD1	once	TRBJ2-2	TGTGCCAGCTCACACGACAGGGCAAACACCGGGGAGCTGTTTTTT	CASSHDRANTGELFF
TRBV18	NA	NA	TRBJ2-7	TGTGCCAGCTCATCCGACTCCAACGAGCAGTACTTC	CASSSDSNEQYF
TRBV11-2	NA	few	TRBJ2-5	TGTGCCAGCAGCTTAGTACGGGGGACACAAGAGACCCAGTACTTC	CASSLVRGTQETQYF
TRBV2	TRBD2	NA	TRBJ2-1	TGTGCCAGCAGTCCGGGTTACCGACTAGCGGGTGGCAATGAGCAGTTCTTC	CASSPGYRLAGGNEQFF
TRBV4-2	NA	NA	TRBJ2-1	TGTGCCAGCAGCCAACTCCCCGCGGGTACCTCCTACAATGAGCAGTTCTTC	CASSQLPAGTSYNEQFF
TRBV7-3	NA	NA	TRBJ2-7	TGTGCCAGCAGCTTAATCGGGGCACAGGGTCTGGGGTACTTC	CASSLIGAQGLGYF
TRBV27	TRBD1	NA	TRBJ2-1	TGTGCCAGCAGTAACCGGGACAGGGGGTACAATGAGCAGTTCTTC	CASSNRDRGYNEQFF
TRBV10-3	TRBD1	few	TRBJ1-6	TGTGCCATCAGGCCGACAGGGGGCGCCCCGGGGGGGTCACCCCTCCACTTT	CAIRPTGGAPGGSPLHF
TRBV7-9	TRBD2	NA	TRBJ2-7	TGTGCCAGCAGACAGACTAGCGGGAGGTCCCACGAGCAGTACTTC	CASRQTSGRSHEQYF
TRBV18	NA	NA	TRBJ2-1	TGTGCCAGCTCACACCCGAAATACAATGAGCAGTTCTTC	CASSHPKYNEQFF
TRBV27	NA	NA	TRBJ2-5	TGTGCCAGCAGTTCCTCAGGGGCGCTGGAGACCCAGTACTTC	CASSSSGALETQYF
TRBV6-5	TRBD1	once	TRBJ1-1	TGTGCCAGCAGTAAACAGGGGATTAACACTGAAGCTTTCTTT	CASSKQGINTEAFF
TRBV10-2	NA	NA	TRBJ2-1	TGCGCCAGCACCTCGAGCTCCTACAATGAGCAGTTCTTC	CASTSSSYNEQFF
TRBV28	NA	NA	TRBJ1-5	TGTGCCAGCAGTTTTCCCGGGGCACCTAATCAGCCCCAGCATTTT	CASSFPGAPNQPQHF
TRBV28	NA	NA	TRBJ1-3	TGTGCCAGCACCGGGACAACTCTTGGTGTTGGCATCTTTGGAAACACCATATATTTT	CASTGTTLGVGIFGNTIYF
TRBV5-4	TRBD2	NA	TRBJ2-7	TGTGCCAGCAGCTTGTTGTCTAGCGGGAGGGGCTACGAGCAGTACTTC	CASSLLSSGRGYEQYF
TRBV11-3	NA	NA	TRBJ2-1	TGTGCCAGCAGCTTAAGGGCGGGTTCCTACAATGAGCAGTTCTTC	CASSLRAGSYNEQFF
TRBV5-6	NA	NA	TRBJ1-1	TGTGCCAGCAGTTCCTTGACGCCGAACACTGAAGCTTTCTTT	CASSSLTPNTEAFF
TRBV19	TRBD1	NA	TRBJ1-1	TGTGCCAGTACTGCCGCGACAGGGGGGAACACTGAAGCTTTCTTT	CASTAATGGNTEAFF
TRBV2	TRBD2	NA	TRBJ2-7	TGTGCCAGCAGGAGGCAGCGGGACTACGAGCAGTACTTC	CASRRQRDYEQYF
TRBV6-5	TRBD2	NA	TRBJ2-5	TGTGCCACCTGGGGGAGGGTCATAGAGACCCAGTACTTC	CATWGRVIETQYF
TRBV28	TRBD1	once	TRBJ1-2	TGTGCCAGCAGTTTACCGGGACAGGGGAACTATGGCTACACCTTC	CASSLPGQGNYGYTF
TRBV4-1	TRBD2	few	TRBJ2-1	TGCGCCAGCAGCCCGATAGGACTAGCGGGTCTCTACAATGAGCAGTTCTTC	CASSPIGLAGLYNEQFF
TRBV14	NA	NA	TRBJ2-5	TGTGCCAGCAGCCAAGGCCCCTGGGGTTCCGACGAGACCCAGTACTTC	CASSQGPWGSDETQYF
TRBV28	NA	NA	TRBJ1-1	TGTGCCAGCAGTCCTCCATTCGGGATCCCTGAAGCTTTCTTT	CASSPPFGIPEAFF
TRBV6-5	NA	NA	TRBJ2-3	TGTGCCAGCAGTTACTCGAGTGGGACTAGCACAGATACGCAGTATTTT	CASSYSSGTSTDTQYF
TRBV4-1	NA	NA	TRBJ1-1	TGCGCCAGCAGCCAAGTCCCTGGTAGTCCGGGGCTTAAAGCTTTCTTT	CASSQVPGSPGLKAFF